Detailed here is one TCR beta chain. The sample is drawn from a study of blood T cell repertoires in COVID-19. For the study at large: Nucleic acid was either cDNA or gDNA, and it came from T cells, B-cell-depleted T cells, or PBMCs.

Generated by immunoSEQ multiplex PCR, the TCRdb table keeps only in-frame clones and is missing some. This repertoire shows over 65,000 clones, about 81% found once; its top ten account for roughly 8.3%. This CDR3 comprises 14 residues. Germline V gene sequence: CDR1 WNHNN, CDR2 SYGVQD (reference sequence). Germline trimming cut 7 bases from V and 3 bases from J; bases unmatched to any gene: 7. V and J are TRBV10-1 and TRBJ1-1; TRBD1 matches 8 bases. Sequencing used peripheral blood. The source of this sequence is a human donor in a cohort sampled during active COVID-19. DNA for the CDR3: TGCGCCAGCAAGGAGGACAGGGAGGACACTGAAGCTTTCTTT. Its protein product is CASKEDREDTEAFF.